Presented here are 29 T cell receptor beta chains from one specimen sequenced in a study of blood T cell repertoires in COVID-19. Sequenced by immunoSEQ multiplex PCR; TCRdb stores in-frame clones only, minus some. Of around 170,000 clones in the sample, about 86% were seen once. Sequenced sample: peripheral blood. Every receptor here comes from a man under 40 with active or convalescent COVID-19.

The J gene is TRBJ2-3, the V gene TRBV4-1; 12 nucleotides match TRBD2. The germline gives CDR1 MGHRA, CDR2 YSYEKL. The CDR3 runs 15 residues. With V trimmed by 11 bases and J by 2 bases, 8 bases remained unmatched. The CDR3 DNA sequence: TGCGCCGTGAGTGCTAGCGGGGGGGTCACAGATACGCAGTATTTT. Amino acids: CAVSASGGVTDTQYF.

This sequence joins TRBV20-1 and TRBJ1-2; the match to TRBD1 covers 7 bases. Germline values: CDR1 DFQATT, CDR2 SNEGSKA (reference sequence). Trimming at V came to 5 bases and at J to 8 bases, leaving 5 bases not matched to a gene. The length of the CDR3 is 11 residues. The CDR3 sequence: CSALSGGGYTF. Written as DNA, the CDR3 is TGCAGTGCTCTATCAGGGGGAGGCTACACCTTC.

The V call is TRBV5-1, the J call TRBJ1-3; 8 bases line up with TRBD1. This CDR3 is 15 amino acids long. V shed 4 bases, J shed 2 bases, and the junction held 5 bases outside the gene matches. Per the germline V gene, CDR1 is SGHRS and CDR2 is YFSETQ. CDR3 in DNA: TGCGCCAGCAGCACGTGGACAGGGACTGGAAACACCATATATTTT. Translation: CASSTWTGTGNTIYF.

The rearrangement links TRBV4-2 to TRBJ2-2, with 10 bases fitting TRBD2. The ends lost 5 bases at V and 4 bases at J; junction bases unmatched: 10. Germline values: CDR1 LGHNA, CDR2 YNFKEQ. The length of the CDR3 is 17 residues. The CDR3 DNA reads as TGTGCCAGCAGCGCCCTCGGGAGCGGGGGGGCCACCGGGGAGCTGTTTTTT. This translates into CASSALGSGGATGELFF.

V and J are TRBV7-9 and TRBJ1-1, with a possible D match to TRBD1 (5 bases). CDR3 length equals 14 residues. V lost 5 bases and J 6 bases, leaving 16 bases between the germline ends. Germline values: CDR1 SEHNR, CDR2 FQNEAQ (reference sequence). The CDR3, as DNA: TGTGCCAGCAGCCACCCAGGGATTCTAGCTGAAGCTTTCTTT. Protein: CASSHPGILAEAFF.

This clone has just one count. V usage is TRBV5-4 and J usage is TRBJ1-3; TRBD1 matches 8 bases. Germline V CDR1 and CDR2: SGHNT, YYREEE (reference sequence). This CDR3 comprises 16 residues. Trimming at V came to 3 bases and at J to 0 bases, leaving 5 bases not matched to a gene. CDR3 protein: CASSSDRDRSGNTIYF. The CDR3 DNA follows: TGTGCCAGCAGCTCGGACAGGGATCGCTCTGGAAACACCATATATTTT.

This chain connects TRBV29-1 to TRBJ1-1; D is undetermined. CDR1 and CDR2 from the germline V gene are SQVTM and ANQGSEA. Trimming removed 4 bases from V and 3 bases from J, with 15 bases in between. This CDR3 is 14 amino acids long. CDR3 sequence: CSVVEGFYYTEAFF. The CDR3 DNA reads TGCAGCGTTGTCGAGGGATTCTACTACACTGAAGCTTTCTTT.

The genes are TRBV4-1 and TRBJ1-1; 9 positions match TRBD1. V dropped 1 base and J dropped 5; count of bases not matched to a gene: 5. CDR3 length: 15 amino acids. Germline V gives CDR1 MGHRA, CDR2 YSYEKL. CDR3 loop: CASSQATGGRTEAFF. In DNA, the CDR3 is TGCGCCAGCAGCCAAGCGACAGGGGGTAGGACTGAAGCTTTCTTT.

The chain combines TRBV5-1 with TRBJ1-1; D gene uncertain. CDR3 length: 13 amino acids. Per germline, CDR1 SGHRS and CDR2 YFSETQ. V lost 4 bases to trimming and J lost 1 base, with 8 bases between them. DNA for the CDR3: TGCGCCAGCAGCCCGGGAGAGAACACTGAAGCTTTCTTT. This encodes CASSPGENTEAFF.

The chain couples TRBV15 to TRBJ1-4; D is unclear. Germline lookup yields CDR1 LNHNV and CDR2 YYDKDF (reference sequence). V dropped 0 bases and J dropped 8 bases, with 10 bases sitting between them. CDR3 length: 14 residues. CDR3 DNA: TGTGCCACCAGCAGAGATCGGGCGGGGGAAAAACTGTTTTTT. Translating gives CATSRDRAGEKLFF.

CDR3 DNA: TGTGCCAGCAGCCCTAGTCTTGGCGGGCCCCAGCATTTT. This gives the protein CASSPSLGGPQHF. V usage is TRBV3-1 (or the pseudogene TRBV3-2) and J usage is TRBJ1-5; D uncertain. V was cut by 4 bases and J by 9 bases, with 13 bases left in between. This CDR3 is built from 13 residues. Germline CDR1 LGHDT, CDR2 YNNKEL (reference sequence).

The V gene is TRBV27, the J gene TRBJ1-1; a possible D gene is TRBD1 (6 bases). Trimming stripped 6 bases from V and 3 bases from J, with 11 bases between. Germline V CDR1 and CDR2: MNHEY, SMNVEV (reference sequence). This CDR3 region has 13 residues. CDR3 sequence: CASSRRGYTEAFF. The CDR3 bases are TGTGCCAGCAGCCGAAGGGGGTACACTGAAGCTTTCTTT.

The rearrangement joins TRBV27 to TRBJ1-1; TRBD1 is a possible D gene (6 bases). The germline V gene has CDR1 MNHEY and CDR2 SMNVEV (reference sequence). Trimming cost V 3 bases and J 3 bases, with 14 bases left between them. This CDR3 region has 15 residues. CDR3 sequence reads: CASSFTKGGHTEAFF. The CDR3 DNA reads TGTGCCAGCAGTTTCACGAAAGGGGGACACACTGAAGCTTTCTTT.

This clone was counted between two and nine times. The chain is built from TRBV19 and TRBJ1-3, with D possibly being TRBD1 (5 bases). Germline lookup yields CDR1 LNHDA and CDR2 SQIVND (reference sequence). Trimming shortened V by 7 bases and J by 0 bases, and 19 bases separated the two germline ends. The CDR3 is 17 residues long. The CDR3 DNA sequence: TGTGCCAGTAACAATCCCGGGGGAGGCGACTCTGGAAACACCATATATTTT. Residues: CASNNPGGGDSGNTIYF.

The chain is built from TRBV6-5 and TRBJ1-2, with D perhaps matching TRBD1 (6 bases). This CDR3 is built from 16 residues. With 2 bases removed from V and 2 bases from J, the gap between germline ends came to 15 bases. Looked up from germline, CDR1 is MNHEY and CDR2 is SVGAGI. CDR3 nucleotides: TGTGCCAGCAGTTACCCCCGGGGGGGCGGAAACTATGGCTACACCTTC. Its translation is CASSYPRGGGNYGYTF.

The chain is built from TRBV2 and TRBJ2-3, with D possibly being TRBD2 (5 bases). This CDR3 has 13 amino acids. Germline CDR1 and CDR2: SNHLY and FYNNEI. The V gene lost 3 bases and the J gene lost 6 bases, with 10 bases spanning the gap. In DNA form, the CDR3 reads TGTGCCAGCAGTGAGCGGGTCACGGATACGCAGTATTTT. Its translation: CASSERVTDTQYF.

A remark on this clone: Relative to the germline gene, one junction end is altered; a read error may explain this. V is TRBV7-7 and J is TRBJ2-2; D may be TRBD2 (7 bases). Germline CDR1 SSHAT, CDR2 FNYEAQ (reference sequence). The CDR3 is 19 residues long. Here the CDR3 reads CASSLGGRGPSKDTGELFF. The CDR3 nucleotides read TGTGCTAGCAGCTTAGGAGGGCGGGGGCCGTCGAAGGACACCGGGGAGCTGTTTTTT.

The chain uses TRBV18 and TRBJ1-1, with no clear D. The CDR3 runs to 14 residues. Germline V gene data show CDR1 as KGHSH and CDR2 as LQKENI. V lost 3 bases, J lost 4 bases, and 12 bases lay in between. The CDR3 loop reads CASSPIGSGTEAFF. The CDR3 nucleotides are TGTGCCAGCTCACCGATTGGGAGTGGCACTGAAGCTTTCTTT.

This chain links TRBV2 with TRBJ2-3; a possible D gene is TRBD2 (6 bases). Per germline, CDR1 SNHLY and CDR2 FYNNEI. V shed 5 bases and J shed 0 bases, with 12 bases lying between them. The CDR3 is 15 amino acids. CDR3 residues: CASSSAGTSTDTQYF. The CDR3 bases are TGTGCCAGCAGTAGCGCCGGGACTAGCACAGATACGCAGTATTTT.

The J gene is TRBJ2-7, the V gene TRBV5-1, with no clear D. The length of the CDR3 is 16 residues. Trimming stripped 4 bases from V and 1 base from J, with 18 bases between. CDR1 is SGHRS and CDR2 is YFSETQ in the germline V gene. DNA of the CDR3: TGCGCCAGCAGCCTCGGCGGCGGTGTCTTATCCTACGAGCAGTACTTC. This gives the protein CASSLGGGVLSYEQYF.

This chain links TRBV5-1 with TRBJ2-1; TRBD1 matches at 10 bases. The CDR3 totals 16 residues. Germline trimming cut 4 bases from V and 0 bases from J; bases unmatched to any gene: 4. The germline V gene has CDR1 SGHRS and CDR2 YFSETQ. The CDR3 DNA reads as TGCGCCAGCAGCGGGGGACAGGGGAGCTCCTACAATGAGCAGTTCTTC. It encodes CASSGGQGSSYNEQFF.

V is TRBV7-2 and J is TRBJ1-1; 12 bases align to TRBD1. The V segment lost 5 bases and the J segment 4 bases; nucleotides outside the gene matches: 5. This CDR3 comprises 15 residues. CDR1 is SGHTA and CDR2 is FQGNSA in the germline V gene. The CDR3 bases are TGTGCCAGCAGCATGGGACAGGGGGCGCTCACTGAAGCTTTCTTT. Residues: CASSMGQGALTEAFF.

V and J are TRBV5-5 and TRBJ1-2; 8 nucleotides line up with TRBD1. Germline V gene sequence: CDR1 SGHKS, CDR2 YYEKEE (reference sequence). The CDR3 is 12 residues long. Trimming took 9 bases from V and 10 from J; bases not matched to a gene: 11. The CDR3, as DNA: TGTGCCATCATCGACAGGGGAGGACCCTACACCTTC. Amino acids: CAIIDRGGPYTF.

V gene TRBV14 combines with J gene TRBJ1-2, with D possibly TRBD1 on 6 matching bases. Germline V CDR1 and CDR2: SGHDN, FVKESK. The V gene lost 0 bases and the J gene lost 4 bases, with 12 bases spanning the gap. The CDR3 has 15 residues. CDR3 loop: CASSQDSRDIYGYTF. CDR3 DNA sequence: TGTGCCAGCAGCCAAGATAGCCGGGACATCTATGGCTACACCTTC.

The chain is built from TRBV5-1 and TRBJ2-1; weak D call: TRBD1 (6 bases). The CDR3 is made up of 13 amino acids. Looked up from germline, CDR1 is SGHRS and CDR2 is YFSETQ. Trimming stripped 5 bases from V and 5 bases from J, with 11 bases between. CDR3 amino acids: CASRVRTDNEQFF. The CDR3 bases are TGCGCCAGCAGGGTCCGGACAGACAATGAGCAGTTCTTC.

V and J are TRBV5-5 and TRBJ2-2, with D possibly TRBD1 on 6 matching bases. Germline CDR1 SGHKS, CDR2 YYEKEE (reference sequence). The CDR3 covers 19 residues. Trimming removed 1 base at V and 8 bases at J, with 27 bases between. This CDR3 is CASSLNRDIRTTVVGELFF. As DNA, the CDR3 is TGTGCCAGCAGCTTGAACCGGGACATTCGCACCACCGTGGTGGGGGAGCTGTTTTTT.

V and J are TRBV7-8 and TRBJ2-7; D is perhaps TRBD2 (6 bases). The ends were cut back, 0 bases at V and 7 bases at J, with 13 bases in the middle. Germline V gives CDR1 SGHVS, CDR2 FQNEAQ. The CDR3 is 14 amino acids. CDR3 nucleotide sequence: TGTGCCAGCAGCTTAGCGTTGCGGGGAGATGAGCAGTACGTC. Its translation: CASSLALRGDEQYV.

The CDR3 nucleotides read TGTGCCAGCAGCTCCCGGGACAGGGAAACCTACGAGCAGTACTTC. It translates to CASSSRDRETYEQYF. J is TRBJ2-7 and V is TRBV3-1 (or the pseudogene TRBV3-2); 9 bases match TRBD1. Germline V CDR1 and CDR2: LGHDT, YNNKEL (reference sequence). The CDR3 consists of 15 residues. Trimming at V came to 5 bases and at J to 2 bases, leaving 7 bases not matched to a gene.

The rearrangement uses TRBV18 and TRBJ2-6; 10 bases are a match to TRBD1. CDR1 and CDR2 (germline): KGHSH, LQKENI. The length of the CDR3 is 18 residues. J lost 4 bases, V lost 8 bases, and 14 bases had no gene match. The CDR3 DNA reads TGTGCCAGCCGAACCGGGACAGGGGCGATTCCCGGGGCCAACGTCCTGACTTTC. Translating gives CASRTGTGAIPGANVLTF. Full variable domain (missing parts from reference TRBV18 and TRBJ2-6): NAGVMQNPRHLVRRRGQEARLRCSPMKGHSHVYWYRQLPEEGLKFMVYLQKENIIDESGMPKERFSAEFPKEGPSILRIQQVVRGDSAAYFCASRTGTGAIPGANVLTFGAGSRLTVL.